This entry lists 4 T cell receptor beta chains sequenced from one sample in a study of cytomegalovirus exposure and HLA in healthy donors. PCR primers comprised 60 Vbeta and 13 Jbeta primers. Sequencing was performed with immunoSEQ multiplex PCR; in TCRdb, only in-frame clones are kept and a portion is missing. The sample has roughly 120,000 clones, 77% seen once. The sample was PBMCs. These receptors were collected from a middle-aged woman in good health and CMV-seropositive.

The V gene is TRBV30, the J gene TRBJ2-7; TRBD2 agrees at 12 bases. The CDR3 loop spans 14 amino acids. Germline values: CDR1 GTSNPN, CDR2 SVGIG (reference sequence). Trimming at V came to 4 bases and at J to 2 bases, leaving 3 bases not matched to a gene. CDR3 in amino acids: CAWTRLAGAYEQYF. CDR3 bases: TGTGCCTGGACCAGACTAGCGGGAGCCTACGAGCAGTACTTC.

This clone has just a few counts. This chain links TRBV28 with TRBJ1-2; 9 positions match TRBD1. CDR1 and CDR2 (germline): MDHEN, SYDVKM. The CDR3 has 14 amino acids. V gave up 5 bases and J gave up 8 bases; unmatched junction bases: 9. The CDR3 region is CASSLPGQGYGYTF. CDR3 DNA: TGTGCCAGCAGTCTCCCGGGACAGGGTTACGGCTACACCTTC.

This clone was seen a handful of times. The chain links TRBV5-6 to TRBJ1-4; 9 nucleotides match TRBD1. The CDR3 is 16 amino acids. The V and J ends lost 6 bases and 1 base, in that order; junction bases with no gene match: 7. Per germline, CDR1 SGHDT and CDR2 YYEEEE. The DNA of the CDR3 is TGTGCCAGCACCCTATCGGGACAGGGAACTAATGAAAAACTGTTTTTT. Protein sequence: CASTLSGQGTNEKLFF.

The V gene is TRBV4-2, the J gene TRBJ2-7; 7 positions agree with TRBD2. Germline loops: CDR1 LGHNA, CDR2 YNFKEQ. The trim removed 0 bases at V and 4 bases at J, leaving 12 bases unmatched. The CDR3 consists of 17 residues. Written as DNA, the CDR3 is TGTGCCAGCAGCCAAGAAAGTGACGGCGGGAGATTTTACGAGCAGTACTTC. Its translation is CASSQESDGGRFYEQYF.